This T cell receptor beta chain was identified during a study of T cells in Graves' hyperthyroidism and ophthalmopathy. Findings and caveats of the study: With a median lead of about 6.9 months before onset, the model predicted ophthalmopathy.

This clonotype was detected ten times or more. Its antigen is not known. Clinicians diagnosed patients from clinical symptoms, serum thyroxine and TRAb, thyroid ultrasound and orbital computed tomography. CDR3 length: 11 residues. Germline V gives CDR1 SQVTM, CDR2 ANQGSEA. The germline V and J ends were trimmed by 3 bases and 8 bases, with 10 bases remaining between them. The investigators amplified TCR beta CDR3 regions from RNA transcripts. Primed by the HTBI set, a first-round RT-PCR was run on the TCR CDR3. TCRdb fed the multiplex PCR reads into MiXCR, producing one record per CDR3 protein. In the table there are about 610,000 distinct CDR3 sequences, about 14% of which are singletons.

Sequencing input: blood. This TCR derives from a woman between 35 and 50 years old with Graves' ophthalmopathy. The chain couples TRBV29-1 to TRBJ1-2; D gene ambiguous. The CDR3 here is CSVETALGYTF. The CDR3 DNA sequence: TGCAGCGTTGAGACTGCGCTAGGCTACACCTTC.